What follows are 8 T cell receptor beta chains derived from one specimen sequenced in a study of T cell changes during pregnancy in multiple sclerosis. Clones were read by immunoSEQ multiplex PCR, and TCRdb kept only the in-frame ones, dropping some. The profile shows around 30,000 clones, 80% to 90% of them singletons. This sample comprised CD8+ T cells from peripheral blood mononuclear cells, obtained in the third trimester of pregnancy. The receptors here all came from a female donor with multiple sclerosis, enrolled in a pregnancy study.

The V call is TRBV5-4, the J call TRBJ2-3, with 10 bases lining up with TRBD2. Germline CDR1 is SGHNT and CDR2 is YYREEE (reference sequence). The V and J ends lost 4 bases and 1 base, in that order; junction bases with no gene match: 9. This CDR3 region has 17 residues. CDR3 in amino acids: CASSPMSLAGGTDTQYF. For the CDR3, the DNA is TGTGCCAGCAGCCCCATGTCTCTAGCGGGGGGCACAGATACGCAGTATTTT.

The rearrangement uses TRBV6-5 and TRBJ2-7; D is uncertain. CDR3 length: 14 residues. The germline CDR1 and CDR2 sequences are MNHEY and SVGAGI. V gave up 2 bases and J gave up 5 bases, with 13 bases separating them. The CDR3 bases are TGTGCCAGCAGTTACCTGAGGAGCTTAGACGAGCAGTACTTC. Translated: CASSYLRSLDEQYF.

The chain carries TRBV4-3 and TRBJ1-1, with D possibly matching TRBD1 (6 bases). The length of the CDR3 is 17 residues. The germline V and J ends were trimmed by 0 bases and 1 base, with 15 bases remaining between them. Germline-derived CDR1 and CDR2 are LGHNA and YSLEER. Here the CDR3 DNA reads TGCGCCAGCAGCCAAGACAGCGGGGGGGGCGCGAACACTGAAGCTTTCTTT. Encoded protein: CASSQDSGGGANTEAFF.

The chain recombines TRBV7-6 with TRBJ2-1; no reliable D call. Germline values: CDR1 SGHVS, CDR2 FNYEAQ. Trimming removed 5 bases at V and 6 bases at J, with 11 bases between. CDR3 length equals 13 residues. The CDR3 sequence is CASSVTVGNEQFF. The CDR3 DNA is TGTGCCAGCAGCGTCACAGTGGGCAATGAGCAGTTCTTC.

The gene calls are TRBV7-3 and TRBJ2-3, with 8 bases fitting TRBD2. Germline lookup yields CDR1 SGHTA and CDR2 FQGTGA. CDR3 length: 17 amino acids. V lost 5 bases to trimming and J lost 2 bases; unmatched junction nucleotides: 12. Here the CDR3 reads CASSRGSGGGITDTQYF. CDR3 nucleotide sequence: TGTGCCAGCAGCCGTGGCTCGGGCGGGGGGATCACAGATACGCAGTATTTT.

The chain combines TRBV10-1 with TRBJ2-1, with D tentatively TRBD2 (6 bases). V was trimmed by 7 bases and J by 6 bases, leaving 25 bases between them. The CDR3 is made up of 17 amino acids. Germline CDR1 and CDR2: WNHNN and SYGVQD (reference sequence). The CDR3 coding sequence is TGCGCCAGCACCCCGCAGGAGGGGCGAAAAGGCCCCAATGAGCAGTTCTTC. The encoded protein is CASTPQEGRKGPNEQFF.

Only a few counts were recorded for this clone. The chain employs TRBV2 and TRBJ1-1; 8 bases match TRBD1. Germline trimming cut 5 bases from V and 7 bases from J; bases unmatched to any gene: 3. Per the germline V gene, CDR1 is SNHLY and CDR2 is FYNNEI. CDR3 size: 12 residues. The CDR3 DNA reads as TGTGCCAGCAGTCCGACAGGGGATGAAGCTTTCTTT. Translated, it gives CASSPTGDEAFF.

The chain couples TRBV29-1 to TRBJ2-7; D is perhaps TRBD2 (6 bases). Trimming took off 7 bases at V and 0 bases at J, with 13 bases between the two ends. Looked up from germline, CDR1 is SQVTM and CDR2 is ANQGSEA. The CDR3 extends over 13 amino acids. CDR3 DNA sequence: TGCAGCGCCGGGGGAGCTAGCTCCTACGAGCAGTACTTC. The encoded protein is CSAGGASSYEQYF.